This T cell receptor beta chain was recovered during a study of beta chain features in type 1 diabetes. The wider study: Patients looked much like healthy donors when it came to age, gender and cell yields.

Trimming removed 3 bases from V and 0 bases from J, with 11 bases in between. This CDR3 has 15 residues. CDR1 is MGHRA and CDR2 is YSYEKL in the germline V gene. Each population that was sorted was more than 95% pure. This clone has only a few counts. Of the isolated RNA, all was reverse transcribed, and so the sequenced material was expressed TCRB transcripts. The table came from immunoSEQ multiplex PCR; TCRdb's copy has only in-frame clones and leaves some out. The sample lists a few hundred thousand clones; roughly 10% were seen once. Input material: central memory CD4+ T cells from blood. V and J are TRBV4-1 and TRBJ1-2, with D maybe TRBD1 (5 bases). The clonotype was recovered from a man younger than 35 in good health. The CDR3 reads CASSHGTGTNYGYTF. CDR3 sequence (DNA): TGCGCCAGCAGCCACGGGACGGGGACTAACTATGGCTACACCTTC.